Each of the 2 T cell receptor beta chains below was sequenced from the same sample in a study of CXCR3-negative and CXCR3-positive naive CD8 T cells. Researchers prepared the TRB cDNA libraries using 5' RACE with UMI labels. TCRdb re-called the 5' RACE reads and catalogs CDR3 proteins one per entry, DNA excluded. This repertoire includes some 130,000 distinct CDR3 sequences. Sequencing was done on a sample of naive CXCR3- CD8+ T cells from blood. Subset meaning: CD45RO-CCR7+CD27+CD95- naive CD8+ T cells lacking CXCR3 (TNR3-). The source is a human donor in good health. Some clones in this sample may be carry-over from other donors' samples.

CDR3 residues: CASSLGTGRFNEQYF. The chain links TRBV28 to TRBJ2-7; the TRBD1 assignment by TCRdb is unverifiable without DNA. Germline CDR1 MDHEN, CDR2 SYDVKM. This CDR3 has 15 amino acids. The full variable domain, rest sourced from reference TRBV28 and TRBJ2-7, is DVKVTQSSRYLVKRTGEKVFLECVQDMDHENMFWYRQDPGLGLRLIYFSYDVKMKEKGDIPEGYSVSREKKERFSLILESASTNQTSMYLCASSLGTGRFNEQYFGPGTRLTVT.

The rearrangement uses TRBV7-8 and TRBJ1-5; the TCRdb call, TRBD1, lacks DNA for checking. The length of the CDR3 is 16 residues. The V gene's germline CDR1 is SGHVS and CDR2 FQNEAQ. CDR3 region: CASSLEGDRANQPQHF.